One sample yielded the 17 T cell receptor beta chains listed below, sequenced in a study of control samples from healthy donors and cancer patients. The table came from immunoSEQ multiplex PCR; TCRdb's copy has only in-frame clones and leaves some out. Of roughly 50,000 clones listed, around 95% were seen once; the top ten hold around 1.9%. Source material: blood. The receptors stem from a woman aged 25 to 45 in good health.

The rearrangement links TRBV28 to TRBJ2-5, with no clear D. There are 15 residues in the CDR3. Germline V gene data show CDR1 as MDHEN and CDR2 as SYDVKM. Trimming removed 11 bases at V and 7 bases at J, with 26 bases between. The CDR3 DNA reads as TGTGCCGCCAGCAGTTTGGTACAGCCTCTGGGGACCCAGTACTTC. Its translation is CAASSLVQPLGTQYF.

The chain recombines TRBV7-9 with TRBJ2-1; 7 bases fit TRBD2. Trimming at V came to 4 bases and at J to 8 bases, leaving 14 bases not matched to a gene. This CDR3 has 16 amino acids. Germline lookup yields CDR1 SEHNR and CDR2 FQNEAQ (reference sequence). CDR3 sequence reads: CASSSPVASGIHEQFF. The CDR3 DNA sequence: TGTGCCAGCAGCTCCCCTGTTGCGAGCGGGATCCATGAGCAGTTCTTC. Drawing the rest from reference TRBV7-9 and TRBJ2-1, the complete variable domain is DTGVSQNPRHKITKRGQNVTFRCDPISEHNRLYWYRQTLGQGPEFLTYFQNEAQLEKSRLLSDRFSAERPKGSFSTLEIQRTEQGDSAMYLCASSSPVASGIHEQFFGPGTRLTVL.

For this clone: The sample holds other DNA sequences that translate to the same CDR3. CDR3 nucleotide sequence: TGTGCCAGCAGTTTATTAGGCACAGATACGCAGTATTTT. It is translated as CASSLLGTDTQYF. This sequence joins TRBV27 and TRBJ2-3, with no clear D. CDR1 and CDR2 from the germline V gene are MNHEY and SMNVEV (reference sequence). This CDR3 region has 13 residues. V was cut by 1 base and J by 1 base, with 3 bases left in between.

J is TRBJ2-2 and V is TRBV12-5; TRBD2 matches 7 bases. With V trimmed by 3 bases and J by 1 base, 5 bases remained unmatched. Germline V gene lookup returns CDR1 LGHNT and CDR2 FRNRAP. CDR3 length: 16 amino acids. The CDR3 DNA sequence: TGTGCTAGTGGTTTTAGGACTAGGGAGAACACCGGGGAGCTGTTTTTT. Translated, it gives CASGFRTRENTGELFF.

V is TRBV2 and J is TRBJ1-1; D may be TRBD1 (5 bases). CDR1 is SNHLY and CDR2 is FYNNEI in the germline V gene. The CDR3 extends over 13 amino acids. V gave up 3 bases and J gave up 5 bases, with 10 bases separating them. The CDR3 sequence is CASSDWGGTEAFF. CDR3 sequence (DNA): TGTGCCAGCAGTGACTGGGGGGGGACTGAAGCTTTCTTT.

The CDR3: CASSPRGGWTGELFF. CDR3 DNA sequence: TGTGCCAGTAGTCCCCGGGGTGGATGGACCGGGGAGCTGTTTTTT. V gene TRBV19 combines with J gene TRBJ2-2; a weak D match, TRBD2 (5 bases). Germline values: CDR1 LNHDA, CDR2 SQIVND (reference sequence). This CDR3 comprises 15 residues. Trimming pared 5 bases from V and 5 bases from J, leaving 15 bases between.

The CDR3 spells CASSLGQGVETQYF. DNA of the CDR3: TGCGCCAGCAGCTTGGGACAGGGAGTCGAGACCCAGTACTTC. The chain joins TRBV5-1 to TRBJ2-5; 7 bases agree with TRBD1. J was trimmed by 5 bases and V by 0 bases; bases with no gene match: 4. CDR3 length equals 14 residues. Germline CDR1 SGHRS, CDR2 YFSETQ.

V usage is TRBV7-9 and J usage is TRBJ2-1; the match to TRBD1 covers 9 bases. V shed 4 bases and J 7 bases; nucleotides not matched to a gene: 5. Germline lookup yields CDR1 SEHNR and CDR2 FQNEAQ (reference sequence). This CDR3 spans 14 amino acids. DNA for the CDR3: TGTGCCAGCAGCTCCGGACAGGGGAGGAATGAGCAGTTCTTC. It translates to CASSSGQGRNEQFF.

V usage is TRBV9 and J usage is TRBJ2-3; D unclear. V shed 3 bases and J shed 2 bases, with 4 bases lying between them. There are 12 residues in the CDR3. Germline V lookup: CDR1 SGDLS, CDR2 YYNGEE. The CDR3 is CASSGITDTQYF. In DNA, the CDR3 is TGTGCCAGCAGCGGAATCACAGATACGCAGTATTTT.

The CDR3 DNA is TGCGCCAGCAGGACCGGGACTGTCACAGATACGCAGTATTTT. It yields the protein CASRTGTVTDTQYF. The V and J genes are TRBV10-2 and TRBJ2-3; the D gene is possibly TRBD2 (6 bases). This CDR3 spans 14 amino acids. Trimming cost V 6 bases and J 2 bases, with 12 bases left between them. CDR1 and CDR2 from the germline V gene are WSHSY and SAAADI.

This clone has only one observation. The chain recombines TRBV6-6 with TRBJ2-3; D not certain. CDR1 MNHNY and CDR2 SVGAGI come from the germline V gene (reference sequence). Trimming cost V 6 bases and J 1 base, with 5 bases left between them. The CDR3 has 12 amino acids. Written as DNA, the CDR3 is TGTGCCAGCAGCCGAGGCACAGATACGCAGTATTTT. The encoded protein is CASSRGTDTQYF.

The chain links TRBV28 to TRBJ2-1; no definite D call. Germline V lookup: CDR1 MDHEN, CDR2 SYDVKM. Trimming removed 4 bases at V and 5 bases at J, with 9 bases between. This CDR3 is built from 13 residues. The CDR3 loop reads CASSSTLDNEQFF. CDR3 DNA sequence: TGTGCCAGCAGTTCCACCCTTGACAATGAGCAGTTCTTC.

The chain couples TRBV19 to TRBJ1-5, with TRBD1 identical over 7 bases. V shed 9 bases and J 3 bases; nucleotides not matched to a gene: 5. The CDR3 contains 13 residues. Germline V lookup: CDR1 LNHDA, CDR2 SQIVND (reference sequence). CDR3 sequence reads: CASTGVYNQPQHF. The CDR3 nucleotides read TGTGCCAGCACAGGGGTTTACAATCAGCCCCAGCATTTT.

This chain joins TRBV7-2 and TRBJ2-5; D not resolved. CDR3 size: 11 residues. With 2 bases removed from V and 5 bases from J, the gap between germline ends came to 3 bases. Germline CDR1 reads SGHTA; CDR2 reads FQGNSA. The CDR3 loop reads CASSLLETQYF. The CDR3, as DNA: TGTGCCAGCAGCTTATTGGAGACCCAGTACTTC.

This clone was recorded only once. The chain employs TRBV2 and TRBJ1-4; D is perhaps TRBD1 (6 bases). V was pared by 6 bases and J by 0 bases, with 11 bases between. Germline CDR1 is SNHLY and CDR2 is FYNNEI. The length of the CDR3 is 15 residues. CDR3 DNA: TGTGCCAGCAGCCCCCGGGGGCCAACTAATGAAAAACTGTTTTTT. Amino acid sequence: CASSPRGPTNEKLFF.

The genes are TRBV12-3 or TRBV12-4 and TRBJ2-3; D gene unclear. The CDR3 is 13 amino acids. V lost 3 bases and J 0 bases, leaving 4 bases between the germline ends. Here the CDR3 DNA reads TGTGCCAGCAGTTTTGGTAGCACAGATACGCAGTATTTT. Protein sequence: CASSFGSTDTQYF.

The chain uses TRBV18 and TRBJ2-7, with TRBD2 matching over 7 bases. The trim removed 6 bases at V and 2 bases at J, leaving 13 bases unmatched. In germline, CDR1 is KGHSH, CDR2 LQKENI. This CDR3 contains 16 residues. The CDR3 here is CASSPTRASGTYEQYF. The CDR3 nucleotides read TGTGCCAGCTCTCCAACTCGGGCTAGCGGAACCTACGAGCAGTACTTC.